The next 5 T cell receptor beta chains were all read from a single sample in a study of blood T cell repertoires in COVID-19. TCRdb's copy holds only in-frame clones and misses some; the assay was immunoSEQ multiplex PCR. This table holds about 300,000 clones, 88% found once. Sequenced material: peripheral blood. All receptors derive from a woman aged 25 to 45 with COVID-19, enrolled during active disease.

The chain combines TRBV24-1 with TRBJ1-4; a possible D gene is TRBD1 (6 bases). The germline V and J ends were trimmed by 3 bases and 3 bases, with 10 bases remaining between them. CDR1 is KGHDR and CDR2 is SFDVKD in the germline V gene. The CDR3 is 15 amino acids. As DNA, the CDR3 is TGTGCCACCAGTGATACCAGGGGCCCTAATGAAAAACTGTTTTTT. As protein: CATSDTRGPNEKLFF.

On this clone: The junction differs from germline at one of its ends, possibly a read error. The chain has TRBV9 and TRBJ1-1; D call uncertain. CDR1 is SGDLS and CDR2 is YYNGEE in the germline V gene. CDR3 size: 13 residues. CDR3 in DNA: TGTGCCAGCCTACCCTTTCCGAACGCTGAAGCTTTCTTT. Protein sequence: CASLPFPNAEAFF. Supplemented by reference TRBV9 and TRBJ1-1, the full variable domain reads DSGVTQTPKHLITATGQRVTLRCSPRSGDLSVYWYQQSLDQGLQFLIQYYNGEERAKGNILERFSAQQFPDLHSELNLSSLELGDSALYFCASLPFPNAEAFFGQGTRLTVV.

The V gene is TRBV15, the J gene TRBJ1-2, with D perhaps matching TRBD1 (5 bases). The V end was cut by 6 bases, the J end by 0 bases, with 23 bases between. CDR1 and CDR2 from the germline V gene are LNHNV and YYDKDF (reference sequence). The CDR3 has 18 residues. The CDR3 DNA reads TGTGCCACCAGACGGGACGTCGGAGGGGCCCAGGCTAACTATGGCTACACCTTC. It codes for CATRRDVGGAQANYGYTF.

The CDR3 coding sequence is TGTGCCAGCTCACTAGGGACTAGCGGGAAACATGAGCAGTTCTTC. Protein: CASSLGTSGKHEQFF. V is TRBV18 and J is TRBJ2-1; 13 bases map to TRBD2. This CDR3 is 15 amino acids long. With 4 bases clipped from V and 8 bases from J, the junction kept 5 bases outside the gene matches. Germline V gene lookup returns CDR1 KGHSH and CDR2 LQKENI.

The chain combines TRBV19 with TRBJ2-1; D gene ambiguous. Per germline, CDR1 LNHDA and CDR2 SQIVND (reference sequence). The CDR3 sequence is 13 residues long. With 7 bases removed from V and 4 bases from J, the gap between germline ends came to 11 bases. CDR3 DNA sequence: TGTGCCAGTATTTCTCCCCTTTACAATGAGCAGTTCTTC. Translating gives CASISPLYNEQFF.